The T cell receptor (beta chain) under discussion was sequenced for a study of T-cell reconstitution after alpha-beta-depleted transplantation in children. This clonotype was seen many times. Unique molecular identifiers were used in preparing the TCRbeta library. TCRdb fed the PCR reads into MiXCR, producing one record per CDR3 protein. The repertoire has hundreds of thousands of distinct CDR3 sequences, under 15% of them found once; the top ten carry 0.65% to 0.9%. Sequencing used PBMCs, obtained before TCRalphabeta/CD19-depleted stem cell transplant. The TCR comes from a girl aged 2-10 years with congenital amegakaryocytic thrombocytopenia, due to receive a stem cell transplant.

The CDR3 bases are TGTGCCAGCAGCGCCCTGCGAGCGGGAGTAGGCAATGAGCAGTTCTTC. It yields the protein CASSALRAGVGNEQFF. The rearrangement joins TRBV9 to TRBJ2-1; 8 bases align to TRBD2. With V trimmed by 3 bases and J by 6 bases, 11 bases remained unmatched. The CDR3 runs to 16 residues. The germline V gene encodes CDR1 SGDLS and CDR2 YYNGEE. Full variable domain (rest looked up from reference TRBV9 and TRBJ2-1): DSGVTQTPKHLITATGQRVTLRCSPRSGDLSVYWYQQSLDQGLQFLIQYYNGEERAKGNILERFSAQQFPDLHSELNLSSLELGDSALYFCASSALRAGVGNEQFFGPGTRLTVL.